These T cell receptor beta chains were read from a single sample in a study of beta chain features in type 1 diabetes. Produced via immunoSEQ multiplex PCR; TCRdb's table is partial and in-frame only. The sample consists of around 250,000 clones, about 20% of them appearing once. Material: naive CD4+ T cells from blood. All receptors come from a woman between 40 and 50 years old with type 1 diabetes. Each CDR3 is given with its conserved first and last residue. A D gene is named only where the DNA matches it firmly. The size of a clone is reported for some rows only, either as once, few or many, or as a class for expanded clones.

CDR3 protein: CASSLTGQGGNIQYF; CDR3 DNA: TGTGCCAGCAGCTTAACGGGACAGGGGGGAAACATTCAGTACTTC; clone size: .; V gene: TRBV7-2; J gene: TRBJ2-4; D gene: TRBD1
CDR3 protein: CASSVAGGWDTQYF; CDR3 DNA: TGTGCCAGCAGTGTAGCGGGAGGGTGGGATACGCAGTATTTT; clone size: few; V gene: TRBV25-1; J gene: TRBJ2-3; D gene: TRBD2
CDR3 protein: CSPIDRGEQYF; CDR3 DNA: TGCAGTCCCATCGACAGAGGCGAGCAGTACTTC; clone size: few; V gene: TRBV20-1; J gene: TRBJ2-7; D gene: .
CDR3 protein: CASSLRAGYVGNSPLHF; CDR3 DNA: TGTGCCAGCAGCCTAAGGGCGGGGTATGTGGGCAATTCACCCCTCCACTTT; clone size: few; V gene: TRBV4-2; J gene: TRBJ1-6; D gene: .
CDR3 protein: CASSLHSDRSGEQYF; CDR3 DNA: TGTGCCAGCAGTCTCCACTCGGACAGGTCGGGCGAGCAGTACTTC; clone size: few; V gene: TRBV28; J gene: TRBJ2-7; D gene: TRBD1
CDR3 protein: CASSLLGANVLTF; CDR3 DNA: TGTGCCAGCAGCCTACTTGGGGCCAACGTCCTGACTTTC; clone size: .; V gene: TRBV6-6; J gene: TRBJ2-6; D gene: .
CDR3 protein: CASSRGQGTLQPQHF; CDR3 DNA: TGTGCCAGCTCCAGGGGTCAGGGGACCTTGCAGCCCCAGCATTTT; clone size: .; V gene: TRBV19; J gene: TRBJ1-5; D gene: .
CDR3 protein: CASFQAPNYGYTF; CDR3 DNA: TGTGCCAGCTTCCAGGCACCCAACTATGGCTACACCTTC; clone size: .; V gene: TRBV7-9; J gene: TRBJ1-2; D gene: .
CDR3 protein: CASSSRRTSGYSTDTQYF; CDR3 DNA: TGTGCCAGCAGCTCACGTCGGACTAGCGGGTATAGCACAGATACGCAGTATTTT; clone size: .; V gene: TRBV7-3; J gene: TRBJ2-3; D gene: TRBD2
CDR3 protein: CASSQFPGQGNEKLFF; CDR3 DNA: TGTGCCAGCAGCCAATTCCCGGGACAGGGCAACGAAAAACTGTTTTTT; clone size: .; V gene: TRBV7-2; J gene: TRBJ1-4; D gene: TRBD1
CDR3 protein: CASRTSGSYTQYF; CDR3 DNA: TGTGCCAGCCGGACTAGCGGGAGCTATACGCAGTATTTT; clone size: .; V gene: TRBV27; J gene: TRBJ2-3; D gene: TRBD2
CDR3 protein: CASSLGDSFYGYTF; CDR3 DNA: TGTGCCAGCAGCTTAGGGGACAGTTTTTATGGCTACACCTTC; clone size: few; V gene: TRBV7-2; J gene: TRBJ1-2; D gene: TRBD1
CDR3 protein: CASSAWTGGSSPLHF; CDR3 DNA: TGTGCCAGCAGTGCATGGACAGGGGGCAGTTCACCCCTCCACTTT; clone size: few; V gene: TRBV27; J gene: TRBJ1-6; D gene: TRBD1
CDR3 protein: CASSLGVGGYTF; CDR3 DNA: TGTGCCAGCAGCCTCGGGGTTGGCGGCTACACCTTC; clone size: .; V gene: TRBV5-4; J gene: TRBJ1-2; D gene: .
CDR3 protein: CASSRTTTGDGETQYF; CDR3 DNA: TGCGCCAGCAGCCGCACCACTACAGGGGATGGAGAGACCCAGTACTTC; clone size: few; V gene: TRBV4-1; J gene: TRBJ2-5; D gene: TRBD1
CDR3 protein: CASSPGTAGEQYF; CDR3 DNA: TGCGCCAGCAGCCCCGGGACAGCGGGCGAGCAGTACTTC; clone size: .; V gene: TRBV5-1; J gene: TRBJ2-7; D gene: .
CDR3 protein: CASSVQGQGMEGYTF; CDR3 DNA: TGCGCCAGCAGCGTCCAAGGACAGGGAATGGAAGGCTACACCTTC; clone size: .; V gene: TRBV5-1; J gene: TRBJ1-2; D gene: TRBD1
CDR3 protein: CSVKAGTYEQYF; CDR3 DNA: TGCAGCGTTAAGGCAGGCACCTACGAGCAGTACTTC; clone size: few; V gene: TRBV29-1; J gene: TRBJ2-7; D gene: .
CDR3 protein: CASSERGQETQYF; CDR3 DNA: TGCGCCAGCAGCGAACGGGGACAAGAGACCCAGTACTTC; clone size: .; V gene: TRBV5-1; J gene: TRBJ2-5; D gene: .
CDR3 protein: CASSLTSGSQDTQYF; CDR3 DNA: TGTGCCAGCAGCCTCACTAGCGGGAGCCAAGATACGCAGTATTTT; clone size: few; V gene: TRBV7-6; J gene: TRBJ2-3; D gene: TRBD2
CDR3 protein: CASSLGGTSSTDTQYF; CDR3 DNA: TGCGCCAGCAGCTTGGGTGGGACTAGCAGTACAGATACGCAGTATTTT; clone size: few; V gene: TRBV5-1; J gene: TRBJ2-3; D gene: TRBD2
CDR3 protein: CASSQEGRGGKFF; CDR3 DNA: TGCGCCAGCAGCCAAGAAGGGCGGGGGGGCAAGTTCTTC; clone size: few; V gene: TRBV4-1; J gene: TRBJ2-1; D gene: TRBD2
CDR3 protein: CRRLGQLVAKNIQYF; CDR3 DNA: TGCAGGCGCCTTGGACAGCTAGTAGCCAAAAACATTCAGTACTTC; clone size: .; V gene: TRBV29-1; J gene: TRBJ2-4; D gene: .
CDR3 protein: CASSLDGDSGANVLTF; CDR3 DNA: TGCGCCAGCAGCTTGGACGGGGACTCTGGGGCCAACGTCCTGACTTTC; clone size: few; V gene: TRBV5-1; J gene: TRBJ2-6; D gene: .
CDR3 protein: CASSVAAGRETQYF; CDR3 DNA: TGTGCCAGCAGCGTAGCAGCGGGGAGAGAGACCCAGTACTTC; clone size: .; V gene: TRBV9; J gene: TRBJ2-5; D gene: TRBD2
CDR3 protein: CASNQRSTDTQYF; CDR3 DNA: TGTGCCAGCAATCAGCGGAGCACAGATACGCAGTATTTT; clone size: few; V gene: TRBV13; J gene: TRBJ2-3; D gene: .
CDR3 protein: CASSPSSSDTIYF; CDR3 DNA: TGTGCCAGCTCACCGTCTTCATCAGACACCATATATTTT; clone size: few; V gene: TRBV18; J gene: TRBJ1-3; D gene: .
CDR3 protein: CASSQLTDLSNQPQHF; CDR3 DNA: TGCGCCAGCAGCCAGCTAACAGATTTGAGTAATCAGCCCCAGCATTTT; clone size: .; V gene: TRBV4-1; J gene: TRBJ1-5; D gene: .
CDR3 protein: CASSLGLAMETQYF; CDR3 DNA: TGTGCCAGCAGCCTGGGACTAGCGATGGAGACCCAGTACTTC; clone size: .; V gene: TRBV7-2; J gene: TRBJ2-5; D gene: TRBD2
CDR3 protein: CASSPGGQTQETQYF; CDR3 DNA: TGCGCCAGCAGCCCGGGGGGGCAGACCCAAGAGACCCAGTACTTC; clone size: .; V gene: TRBV5-1; J gene: TRBJ2-5; D gene: TRBD2
CDR3 protein: CASSRGGANNPPLHF; CDR3 DNA: TGTGCCAGCAGCCGGGGGGGCGCGAACAATCCACCCCTCCACTTT; clone size: .; V gene: TRBV7-9; J gene: TRBJ1-6; D gene: .
CDR3 protein: CASSLEVAGGETQYF; CDR3 DNA: TGTGCCAGCAGCCTTGAGGTGGCAGGGGGAGAGACCCAGTACTTC; clone size: few; V gene: TRBV2; J gene: TRBJ2-5; D gene: TRBD1
CDR3 protein: CSASLQGKQFF; CDR3 DNA: TGCAGTGCTAGCCTTCAGGGCAAGCAGTTCTTC; clone size: .; V gene: TRBV20-1; J gene: TRBJ2-1; D gene: .
CDR3 protein: CASSASGRKNNEQFF; CDR3 DNA: TGTGCCAGCAGCGCCAGCGGGAGAAAGAACAATGAGCAGTTCTTC; clone size: .; V gene: TRBV28; J gene: TRBJ2-1; D gene: TRBD2